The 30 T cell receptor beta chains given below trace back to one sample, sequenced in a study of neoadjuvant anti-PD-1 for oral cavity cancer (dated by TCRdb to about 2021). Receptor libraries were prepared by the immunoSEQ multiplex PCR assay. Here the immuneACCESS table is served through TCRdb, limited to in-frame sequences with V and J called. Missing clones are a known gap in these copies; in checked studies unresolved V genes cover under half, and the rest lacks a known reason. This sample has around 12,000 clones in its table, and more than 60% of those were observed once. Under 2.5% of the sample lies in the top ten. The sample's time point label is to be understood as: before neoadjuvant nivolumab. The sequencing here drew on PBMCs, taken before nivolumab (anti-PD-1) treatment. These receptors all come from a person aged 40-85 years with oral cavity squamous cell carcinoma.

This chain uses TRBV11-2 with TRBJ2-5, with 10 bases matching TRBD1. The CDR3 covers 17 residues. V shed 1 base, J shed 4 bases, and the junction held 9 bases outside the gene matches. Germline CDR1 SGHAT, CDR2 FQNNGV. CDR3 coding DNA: TGTGCCAGCAGCTTAGCGGGACAGGGGATAGGGGGAGAGACCCAGTACTTC. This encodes CASSLAGQGIGGETQYF.

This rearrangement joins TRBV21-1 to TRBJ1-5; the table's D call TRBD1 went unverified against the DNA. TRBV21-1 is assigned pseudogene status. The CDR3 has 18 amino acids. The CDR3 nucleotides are TGTGCCAGCACCGGAGAAGAGGAAGGGGGCGTAACTAGCCAGCCCCAGCATTTT. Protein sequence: CASTGEEEGGVTSQPQHF.

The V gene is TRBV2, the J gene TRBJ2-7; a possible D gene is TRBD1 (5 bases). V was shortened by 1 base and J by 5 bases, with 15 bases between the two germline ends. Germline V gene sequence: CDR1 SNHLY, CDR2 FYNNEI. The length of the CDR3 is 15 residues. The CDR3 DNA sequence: TGTGCCAGCAGTGAAGAGGACACTTCGGGTGACGAGCAGTACTTC. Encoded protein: CASSEEDTSGDEQYF.

CDR3 coding DNA: TGTGCCAGCAGCCAAGACGAAGTTACCGGGGAGCTGTTTTTT. It specifies CASSQDEVTGELFF. This sequence joins TRBV4-2 and TRBJ2-2; unclear D gene. Trimming shortened V by 0 bases and J by 5 bases, and 7 bases separated the two germline ends. Germline V gene lookup returns CDR1 LGHNA and CDR2 YNFKEQ. This CDR3 is built from 14 residues.

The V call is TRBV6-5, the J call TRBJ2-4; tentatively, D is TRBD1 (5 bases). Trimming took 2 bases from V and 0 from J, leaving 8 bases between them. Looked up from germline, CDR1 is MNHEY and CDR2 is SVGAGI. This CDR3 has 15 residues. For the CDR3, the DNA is TGTGCCAGCAGTTACGGGGCTTTAGCCAAAAACATTCAGTACTTC. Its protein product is CASSYGALAKNIQYF.

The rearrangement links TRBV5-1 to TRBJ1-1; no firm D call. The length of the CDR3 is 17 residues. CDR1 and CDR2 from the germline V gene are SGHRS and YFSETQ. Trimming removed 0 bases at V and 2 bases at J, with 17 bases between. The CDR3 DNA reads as TGCGCCAGCAGCTTGGCCTGGACGGACGGTCCTAACACTGAAGCTTTCTTT. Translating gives CASSLAWTDGPNTEAFF. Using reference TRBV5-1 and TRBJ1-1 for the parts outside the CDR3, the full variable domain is KAGVTQTPRYLIKTRGQQVTLSCSPISGHRSVSWYQQTPGQGLQFLFEYFSETQRNKGNFPGRFSGRQFSNSRSEMNVSTLELGDSALYLCASSLAWTDGPNTEAFFGQGTRLTVV.

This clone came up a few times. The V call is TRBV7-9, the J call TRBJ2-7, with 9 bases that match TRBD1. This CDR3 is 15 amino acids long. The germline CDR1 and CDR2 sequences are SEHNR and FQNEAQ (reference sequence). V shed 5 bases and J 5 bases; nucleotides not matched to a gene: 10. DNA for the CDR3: TGTGCCAGCAGCGGAACCGGGACAGGGAAGAACGAGCAGTACTTC. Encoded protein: CASSGTGTGKNEQYF.

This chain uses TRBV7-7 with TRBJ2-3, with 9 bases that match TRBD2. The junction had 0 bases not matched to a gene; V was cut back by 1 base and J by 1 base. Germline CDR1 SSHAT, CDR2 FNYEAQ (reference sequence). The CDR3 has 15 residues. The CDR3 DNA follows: TGTGCCAGCAGCTTAGGACTAGCGGGCACAGATACGCAGTATTTT. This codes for CASSLGLAGTDTQYF.

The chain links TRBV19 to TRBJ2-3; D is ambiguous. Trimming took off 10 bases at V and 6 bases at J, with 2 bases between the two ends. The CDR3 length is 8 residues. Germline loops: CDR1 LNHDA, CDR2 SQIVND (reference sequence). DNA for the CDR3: TGTGCCACCGATACGCAGTATTTT. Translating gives CATDTQYF.

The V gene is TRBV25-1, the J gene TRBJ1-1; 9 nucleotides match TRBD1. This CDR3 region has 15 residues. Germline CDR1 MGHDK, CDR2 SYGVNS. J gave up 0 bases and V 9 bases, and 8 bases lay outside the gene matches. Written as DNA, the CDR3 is TGTGCCAGTGGACAGGGGACTTCGATGAACACTGAAGCTTTCTTT. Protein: CASGQGTSMNTEAFF.

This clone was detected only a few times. The CDR3 loop is CASSPASSTDTQYF. CDR3 in DNA: TGTGCCAGCTCACCAGCAAGTAGCACAGATACGCAGTATTTT. The chain links TRBV18 to TRBJ2-3; no clear D gene. This CDR3 has 14 amino acids. Germline values: CDR1 KGHSH, CDR2 LQKENI. Trimming left V 2 bases short and J 0 bases short, with 6 bases between.

The DNA for the CDR3 is TGCGCCAGCAGCCTGACAAGGACGGAGACCCAGTACTTC. Its protein product is CASSLTRTETQYF. The rearrangement uses TRBV10-2 and TRBJ2-5; D uncertain. With 6 bases removed from V and 5 bases from J, the gap between germline ends came to 13 bases. CDR1 is WSHSY, CDR2 SAAADI, per germline. CDR3 length: 13 amino acids.

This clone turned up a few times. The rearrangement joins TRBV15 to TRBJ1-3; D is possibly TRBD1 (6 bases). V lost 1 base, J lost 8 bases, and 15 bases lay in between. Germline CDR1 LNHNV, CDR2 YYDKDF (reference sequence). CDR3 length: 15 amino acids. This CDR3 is CATSRVQGFGHTIYF. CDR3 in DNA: TGTGCCACCAGCAGAGTACAGGGTTTCGGGCACACCATATATTTT. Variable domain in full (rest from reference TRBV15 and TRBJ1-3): DAMVIQNPRYQVTQFGKPVTLSCSQTLNHNVMYWYQQKSSQAPKLLFHYYDKDFNNEADTPDNFQSRRPNTSFCFLDIRSPGLGDTAMYLCATSRVQGFGHTIYFGEGSWLTVV.

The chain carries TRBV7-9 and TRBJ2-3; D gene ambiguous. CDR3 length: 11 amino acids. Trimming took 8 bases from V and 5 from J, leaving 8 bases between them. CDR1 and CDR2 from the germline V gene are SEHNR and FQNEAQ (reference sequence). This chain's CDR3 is CASVPGDTQYF. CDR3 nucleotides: TGTGCCAGCGTCCCGGGAGATACGCAGTATTTT.

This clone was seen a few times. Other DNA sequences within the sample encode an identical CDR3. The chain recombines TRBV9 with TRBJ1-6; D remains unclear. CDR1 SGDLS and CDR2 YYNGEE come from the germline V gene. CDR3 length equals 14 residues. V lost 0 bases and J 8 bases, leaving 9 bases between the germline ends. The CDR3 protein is CASSVGGFDSPLHF. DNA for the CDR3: TGTGCCAGCAGCGTAGGTGGGTTTGATTCACCCCTCCACTTT.

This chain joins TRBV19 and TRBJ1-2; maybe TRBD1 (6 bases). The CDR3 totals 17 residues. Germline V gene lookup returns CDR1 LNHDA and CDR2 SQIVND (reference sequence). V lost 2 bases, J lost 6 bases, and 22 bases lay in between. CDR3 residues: CASSIRVGYRVGHGYTF. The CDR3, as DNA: TGTGCCAGTAGTATAAGGGTCGGATACAGGGTTGGACATGGCTACACCTTC. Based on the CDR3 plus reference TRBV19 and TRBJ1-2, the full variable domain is DGGITQSPKYLFRKEGQNVTLSCEQNLNHDAMYWYRQDPGQGLRLIYYSQIVNDFQKGDIAEGYSVSREKKESFPLTVTSAQKNPTAFYLCASSIRVGYRVGHGYTFGSGTRLTVV.

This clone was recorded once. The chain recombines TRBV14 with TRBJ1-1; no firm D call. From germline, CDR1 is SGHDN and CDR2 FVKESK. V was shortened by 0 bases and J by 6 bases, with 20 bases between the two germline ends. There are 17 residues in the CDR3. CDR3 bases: TGTGCCAGCAGCCAAGATAGGGCGGGGTTCTGGAGGGCTGAAGCTTTCTTT. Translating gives CASSQDRAGFWRAEAFF. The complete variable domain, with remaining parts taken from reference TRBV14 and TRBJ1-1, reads EAGVTQFPSHSVIEKGQTVTLRCDPISGHDNLYWYRRVMGKEIKFLLHFVKESKQDESGMPNNRFLAERTGGTYSTLKVQPAELEDSGVYFCASSQDRAGFWRAEAFFGQGTRLTVV.

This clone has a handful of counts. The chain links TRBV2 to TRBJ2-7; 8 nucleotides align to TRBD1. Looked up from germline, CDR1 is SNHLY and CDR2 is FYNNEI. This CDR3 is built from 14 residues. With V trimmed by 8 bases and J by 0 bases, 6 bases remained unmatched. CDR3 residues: CASSGGPSSYEQYF. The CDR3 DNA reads TGTGCCAGCTCAGGGGGCCCAAGCTCCTACGAGCAGTACTTC. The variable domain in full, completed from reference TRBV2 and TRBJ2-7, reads EPEVTQTPSHQVTQMGQEVILRCVPISNHLYFYWYRQILGQKVEFLVSFYNNEISEKSEIFDDQFSVERPDGSNFTLKIRSTKLEDSAMYFCASSGGPSSYEQYFGPGTRLTVT.

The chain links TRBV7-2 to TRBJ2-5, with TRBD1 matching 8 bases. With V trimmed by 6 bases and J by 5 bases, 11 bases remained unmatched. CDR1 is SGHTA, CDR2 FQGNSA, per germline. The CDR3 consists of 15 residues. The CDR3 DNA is TGTGCCAGCAGAGCTCGGACGCACAGGGGGGAGACCCAGTACTTC. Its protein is CASRARTHRGETQYF.

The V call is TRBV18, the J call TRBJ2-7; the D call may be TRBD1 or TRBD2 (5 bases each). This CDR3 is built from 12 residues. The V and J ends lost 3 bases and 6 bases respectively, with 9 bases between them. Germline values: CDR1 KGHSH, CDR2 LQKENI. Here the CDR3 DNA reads TGTGCCAGCTCACCGGGACCGTTCGAGCAGTACTTC. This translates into CASSPGPFEQYF.

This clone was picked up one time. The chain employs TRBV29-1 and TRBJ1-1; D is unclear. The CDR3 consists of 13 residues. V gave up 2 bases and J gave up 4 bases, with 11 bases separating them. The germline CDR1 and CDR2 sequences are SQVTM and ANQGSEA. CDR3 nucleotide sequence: TGCAGCGTTGAACAGACAAGCGGCACTGAAGCTTTCTTT. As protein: CSVEQTSGTEAFF.

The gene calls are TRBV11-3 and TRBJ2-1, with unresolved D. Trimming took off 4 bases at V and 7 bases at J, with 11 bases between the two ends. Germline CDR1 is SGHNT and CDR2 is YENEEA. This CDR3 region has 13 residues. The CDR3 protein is CASSSSRANEQFF. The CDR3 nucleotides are TGTGCCAGCAGCTCCAGCCGGGCGAATGAGCAGTTCTTC.

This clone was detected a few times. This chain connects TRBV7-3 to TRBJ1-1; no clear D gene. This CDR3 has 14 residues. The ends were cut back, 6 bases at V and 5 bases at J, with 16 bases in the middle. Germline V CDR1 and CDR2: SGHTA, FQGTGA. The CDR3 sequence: CASSSRGLETEAFF. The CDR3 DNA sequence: TGTGCCAGCAGTTCCCGAGGGCTAGAGACTGAAGCTTTCTTT.

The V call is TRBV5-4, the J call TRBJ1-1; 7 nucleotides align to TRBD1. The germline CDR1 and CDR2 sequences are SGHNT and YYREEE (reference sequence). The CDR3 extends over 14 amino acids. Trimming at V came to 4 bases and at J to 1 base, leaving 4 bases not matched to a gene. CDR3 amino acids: CASSPRDRNTEAFF. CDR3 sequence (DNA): TGTGCCAGCAGCCCCAGGGACAGGAACACTGAAGCTTTCTTT. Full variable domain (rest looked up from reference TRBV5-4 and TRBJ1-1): ETGVTQSPTHLIKTRGQQVTLRCSSQSGHNTVSWYQQALGQGPQFIFQYYREEENGRGNFPPRFSGLQFPNYSSELNVNALELDDSALYLCASSPRDRNTEAFFGQGTRLTVV.

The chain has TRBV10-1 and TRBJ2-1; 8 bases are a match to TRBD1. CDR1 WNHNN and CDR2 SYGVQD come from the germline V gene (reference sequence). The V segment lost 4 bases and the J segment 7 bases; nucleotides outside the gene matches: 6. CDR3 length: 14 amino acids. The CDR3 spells CASSVRTGINEQFF. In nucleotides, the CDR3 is TGCGCCAGCAGTGTGAGGACAGGGATTAATGAGCAGTTCTTC.

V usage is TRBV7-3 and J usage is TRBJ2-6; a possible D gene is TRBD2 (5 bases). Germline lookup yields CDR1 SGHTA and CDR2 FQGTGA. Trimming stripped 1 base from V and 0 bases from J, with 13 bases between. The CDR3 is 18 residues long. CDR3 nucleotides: TGTGCCAGCAGCTTAATAGGGAGAGGGAGCTCTGGGGCCAACGTCCTGACTTTC. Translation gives CASSLIGRGSSGANVLTF.

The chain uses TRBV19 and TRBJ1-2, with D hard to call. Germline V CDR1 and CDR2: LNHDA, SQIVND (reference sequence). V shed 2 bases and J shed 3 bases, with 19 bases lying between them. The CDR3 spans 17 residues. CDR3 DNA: TGTGCCAGTAGTATAAGGTTGGGGTTACAAAGTGACTATGGCTACACCTTC. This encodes CASSIRLGLQSDYGYTF.

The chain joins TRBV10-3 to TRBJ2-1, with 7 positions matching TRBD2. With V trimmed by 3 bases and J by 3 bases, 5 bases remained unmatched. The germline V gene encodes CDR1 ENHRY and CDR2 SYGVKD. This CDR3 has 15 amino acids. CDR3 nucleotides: TGTGCCATCAGTGATACCGGGACTATCTACAATGAGCAGTTCTTC. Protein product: CAISDTGTIYNEQFF.

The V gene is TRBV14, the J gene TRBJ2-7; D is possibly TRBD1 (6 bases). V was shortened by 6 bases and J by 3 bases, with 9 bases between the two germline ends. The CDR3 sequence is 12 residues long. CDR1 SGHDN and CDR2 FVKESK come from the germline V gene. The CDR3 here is CASSGQFYEQYF. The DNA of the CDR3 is TGTGCCAGCAGTGGACAGTTCTACGAGCAGTACTTC. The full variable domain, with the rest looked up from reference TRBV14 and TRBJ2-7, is EAGVTQFPSHSVIEKGQTVTLRCDPISGHDNLYWYRRVMGKEIKFLLHFVKESKQDESGMPNNRFLAERTGGTYSTLKVQPAELEDSGVYFCASSGQFYEQYFGPGTRLTVT.

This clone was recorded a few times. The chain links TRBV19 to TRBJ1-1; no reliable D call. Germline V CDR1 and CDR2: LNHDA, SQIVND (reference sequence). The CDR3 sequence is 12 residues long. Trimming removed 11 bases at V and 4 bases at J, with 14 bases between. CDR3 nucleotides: TGTGCCTCCCTGGGGAGGGTCACTGAAGCTTTCTTT. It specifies CASLGRVTEAFF.